The T cell receptor beta chain under discussion was sequenced for a study of blood T cells in healthy people across ages. Study-level points and caveats: One million T cells yielded diversity estimates that were considered underestimates.

A second PCR, run for 7 to 11 cycles, used a sample-barcoded 5' primer plus a J-beta primer mix. Each of the cDNA molecules was tagged by a template-switch adaptor with 12 random nucleotides. TCRdb redid the calling of the 5' RACE reads with MiXCR, one entry per CDR3 protein. The sample shows about 1,400,000 distinct CDR3 sequences, 59% of them seen only once. Trimming took off 7 bases at V and 4 bases at J, with 16 bases between the two ends. CDR1 and CDR2 from the germline V gene are SQVTM and ANQGSEA. The CDR3 sequence is 13 residues long. Each sample gave at least 6 million isolated PBMCs. This clonotype was observed a handful of times. Its specificity is unknown.

The sample consisted of blood. The rearrangement joins TRBV29-1 to TRBJ1-2, with D possibly TRBD1 on 5 matching bases. The clonotype originates from a man in his late teens or twenties in good health. The CDR3 protein is CSAGPGTPYGYTF. The CDR3 bases are TGCAGCGCTGGGCCCGGGACCCCCTATGGCTACACCTTC. Full variable domain (remainder filled in from reference TRBV29-1 and TRBJ1-2): SAVISQKPSRDICQRGTSLTIQCQVDSQVTMMFWYRQQPGQSLTLIATANQGSEATYESGFVIDKFPISRPNLTFSTLTVSNMSPEDSSIYLCSAGPGTPYGYTFGSGTRLTVV.